This T cell receptor beta chain appears in the sequencing data of a study of CD8+ T cells in alopecia areata. Germline V lookup: CDR1 MRHNA, CDR2 SNTAGT. Trimming took off 0 bases at V and 4 bases at J, with 3 bases between the two ends. The CDR3 runs 13 residues. As the sequencing template, cDNA was produced by extracting RNA and reverse transcribing it. Method: immunoSEQ multiplex PCR; TCRdb's copy keeps in-frame clones and lacks some. The table has 13,000 or so clones, roughly 56% seen once; the top ten hold approximately 12%. From alopecia areata patients, lesional scalp punch biopsies and peripheral blood were collected.

Material: skin. The TCR originated in a human donor with alopecia areata. V gene TRBV6-4 combines with J gene TRBJ2-2; D remains ambiguous. CDR3 sequence: CASSDSSTGELFF. The CDR3 DNA reads TGTGCCAGCAGTGACTCGAGCACCGGGGAGCTGTTTTTT.